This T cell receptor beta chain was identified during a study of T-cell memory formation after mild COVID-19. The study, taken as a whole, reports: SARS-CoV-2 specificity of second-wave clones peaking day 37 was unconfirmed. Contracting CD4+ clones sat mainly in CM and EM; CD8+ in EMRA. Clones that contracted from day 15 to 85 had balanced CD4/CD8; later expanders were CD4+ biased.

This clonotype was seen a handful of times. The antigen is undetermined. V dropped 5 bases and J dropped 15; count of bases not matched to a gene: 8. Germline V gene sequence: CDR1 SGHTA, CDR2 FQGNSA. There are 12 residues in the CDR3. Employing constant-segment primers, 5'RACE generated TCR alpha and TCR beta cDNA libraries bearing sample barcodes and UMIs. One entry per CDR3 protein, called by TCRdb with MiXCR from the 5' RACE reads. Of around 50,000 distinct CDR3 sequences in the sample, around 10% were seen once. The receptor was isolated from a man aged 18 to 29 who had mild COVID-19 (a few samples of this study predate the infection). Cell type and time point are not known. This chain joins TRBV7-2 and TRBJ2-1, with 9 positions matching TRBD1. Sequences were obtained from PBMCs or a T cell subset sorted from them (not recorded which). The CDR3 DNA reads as TGTGCCAGCAGCCGGGACAGGGCAGAACTGTTCTTC. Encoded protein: CASSRDRAELFF. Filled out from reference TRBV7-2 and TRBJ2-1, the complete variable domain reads GAGVSQSPSNKVTEKGKDVELRCDPISGHTALYWYRQSLGQGLEFLIYFQGNSAPDKSGLPSDRFSAERTGGSVSTLTIQRTQQEDSAVYLCASSRDRAELFFGPGTRLTVL.